The 9 T cell receptor beta chains presented below share a single source sample, sequenced in a study of CD8+ T cells in alopecia areata. RNA was isolated and reverse transcribed to cDNA, the sequencing template. The repertoire was sequenced with immunoSEQ multiplex PCR; TCRdb's copy has only in-frame clones and lacks some. The table lists roughly 250,000 clones, around 67% of them singletons. The input for sequencing was CD4+ T cells sorted from blood, taken at week 0. The receptor set was obtained from a human donor with alopecia areata.

There are a few counts of this clone. CDR3 DNA: TGTGCCATCAGCAAACGGATGGGTGAAAAACTGTTTTTT. This encodes CAISKRMGEKLFF. The chain couples TRBV10-3 to TRBJ1-4; no firm D call. CDR1 is ENHRY and CDR2 is SYGVKD in the germline V gene. The CDR3 sequence is 13 residues long. V lost 6 bases and J 7 bases, leaving 12 bases between the germline ends.

The chain joins TRBV29-1 to TRBJ1-3; D is unresolved. The V end was cut by 7 bases, the J end by 3 bases, with 13 bases between. This CDR3 region has 13 residues. Germline values: CDR1 SQVTM, CDR2 ANQGSEA. CDR3: CSAGRGGGNTIYF. The CDR3 DNA reads TGCAGCGCTGGGCGCGGTGGTGGAAACACCATATATTTT.

This chain joins TRBV11-1 and TRBJ2-3; the D gene is possibly TRBD1 (6 bases). The V end lost 3 bases, the J end lost 4 bases, and 8 bases lay between the germline ends. This CDR3 comprises 13 residues. From germline, CDR1 is SGHAT and CDR2 FQDESV (reference sequence). CDR3 DNA: TGTGCCAGCAGCTTCAGGGGTGCAGATACGCAGTATTTT. This gives the protein CASSFRGADTQYF. The full variable domain, completed using reference TRBV11-1 and TRBJ2-3, is EAEVAQSPRYKITEKSQAVAFWCDPISGHATLYWYRQILGQGPELLVQFQDESVVDDSQLPKDRFSAERLKGVDSTLKIQPAELGDSAMYLCASSFRGADTQYFGPGTRLTVL.

The chain combines TRBV30 with TRBJ1-5; the D gene is possibly TRBD1 (6 bases). CDR3 size: 13 residues. The germline CDR1 and CDR2 sequences are GTSNPN and SVGIG (reference sequence). Trimming left V 1 base short and J 4 bases short, with 8 bases between. The CDR3 DNA is TGTGCCTGGAGTGGACAGGAGAATCAGCCCCAGCATTTT. Its translation: CAWSGQENQPQHF. Looking up the rest from reference TRBV30 and TRBJ1-5 gives the full variable domain: SQTIHQWPATLVQPVGSPLSLECTVEGTSNPNLYWYRQAAGRGLQLLFYSVGIGQISSEVPQNLSASRPQDRQFILSSKKLLLSDSGFYLCAWSGQENQPQHFGDGTRLSIL.

The CDR3 sequence: CASSAGGQGANGYTF. CDR3 nucleotides: TGCGCCAGCAGCGCGGGAGGACAGGGGGCAAATGGCTACACCTTC. The chain has TRBV5-1 and TRBJ1-2; 11 nucleotides line up with TRBD1. V was clipped by 4 bases and J by 6 bases; unmatched bases: 8. CDR1 and CDR2 from the germline V gene are SGHRS and YFSETQ. The CDR3 extends over 15 amino acids.

The chain combines TRBV19 with TRBJ1-2; TRBD1 might be the D (5 bases). This CDR3 region has 15 residues. Germline V lookup: CDR1 LNHDA, CDR2 SQIVND (reference sequence). Deletions cut 5 bases from V and 4 bases from J, with 17 bases between. Written as DNA, the CDR3 is TGTGCCAGTAGTCCCGGGGGGACGGGACGCTATGGCTACACCTTC. Protein sequence: CASSPGGTGRYGYTF.

The chain is built from TRBV2 and TRBJ1-1, with no clear D. The CDR3 length is 11 residues. The germline V gene has CDR1 SNHLY and CDR2 FYNNEI. The V end was cut by 7 bases, the J end by 5 bases, with 8 bases between. CDR3: CASNRETEAFF. CDR3 bases: TGTGCCAGCAATAGGGAAACTGAAGCTTTCTTT.

There are a few counts of this clone. The chain has TRBV4-1 and TRBJ1-5; no clear D gene. The CDR3 length is 16 residues. V lost 3 bases to trimming and J lost 7 bases, with 19 bases between them. The germline CDR1 and CDR2 sequences are MGHRA and YSYEKL. CDR3 sequence reads: CASSHKSGVDLQPQHF. The CDR3 DNA is TGCGCCAGCAGCCACAAGAGCGGCGTGGATTTACAGCCCCAGCATTTT.

This chain joins TRBV7-8 and TRBJ2-1; 9 bases are shared with TRBD2. The germline V gene encodes CDR1 SGHVS and CDR2 FQNEAQ. V lost 4 bases to trimming and J lost 4 bases; unmatched junction nucleotides: 8. The CDR3 consists of 16 residues. CDR3: CASSSRSGGQYNEQFF. Written as DNA, the CDR3 is TGTGCCAGCAGCTCCCGGAGCGGGGGGCAATACAATGAGCAGTTCTTC.